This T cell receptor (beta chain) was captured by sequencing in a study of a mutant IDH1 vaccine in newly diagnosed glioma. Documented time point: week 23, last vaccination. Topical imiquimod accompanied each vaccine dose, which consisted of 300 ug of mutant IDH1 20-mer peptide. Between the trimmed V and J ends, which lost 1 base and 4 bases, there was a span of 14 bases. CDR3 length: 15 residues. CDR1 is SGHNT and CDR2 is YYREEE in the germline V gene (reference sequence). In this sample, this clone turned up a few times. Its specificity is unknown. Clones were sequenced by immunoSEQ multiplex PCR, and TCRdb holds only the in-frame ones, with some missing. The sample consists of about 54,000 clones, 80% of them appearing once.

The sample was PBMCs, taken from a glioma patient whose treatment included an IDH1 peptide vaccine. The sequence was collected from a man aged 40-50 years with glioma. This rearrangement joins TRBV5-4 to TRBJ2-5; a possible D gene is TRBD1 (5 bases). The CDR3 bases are TGTGCCAGCAGCTTGCGCGCAGGGTCGGGAGAGACCCAGTACTTC. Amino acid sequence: CASSLRAGSGETQYF.